This T cell receptor beta chain was profiled in a study of tumor-infiltrating lymphocytes in primary liver carcinoma. Study-wide context: Tumors were staged T1-T3 N0M0 and measured 4.2 to 10 cm across.

RNA was extracted from whole blood without cell sorting, alongside germline DNA. Patients were chronically HBV-infected and treatment-naive. The count of this clonotype is one. Its target is unknown. Since no conserved phenylalanine or tryptophan closes the CDR3, a read error is the likely cause. The input was 500 ng total RNA; TCR beta cDNA was made from it with a constant-region primer. Three nested multiplex PCR rounds, a slightly modified ARM-PCR, produced the libraries for TCR beta. A C-beta reverse primer was combined with TRBV1-TRBV30 forward primers in the first two PCR rounds, and each round had about 10 cycles. MiXCR, run by TCRdb on the multiplex PCR reads, gives a single entry per CDR3 protein. Among approximately 330,000 distinct CDR3 sequences listed, about 61% were seen once. Study results and caveats: Relative to blood, tumors carried a significantly larger fraction of the repertoire in their top 250 clones (p = 0.039). Owing to bulk unsorted samples, no comparison was made between CD4+ and CD8+ repertoires.

Per germline, CDR1 SGHAT and CDR2 FQNNGV. This CDR3 is 14 amino acids long. V is TRBV11-2 and J is TRBJ2-6, with a weak D call TRBD1 (5 bases). The receptor's source is a man aged 35-49 years with primary liver carcinoma and hepatitis B virus infection. Sequencing used peripheral blood. CDR3 sequence reads: CPSSLGAGANVLTL. As DNA, the CDR3 is TGTCCCAGCAGCTTAGGGGCTGGGGCCAACGTCCTGACTCTC.